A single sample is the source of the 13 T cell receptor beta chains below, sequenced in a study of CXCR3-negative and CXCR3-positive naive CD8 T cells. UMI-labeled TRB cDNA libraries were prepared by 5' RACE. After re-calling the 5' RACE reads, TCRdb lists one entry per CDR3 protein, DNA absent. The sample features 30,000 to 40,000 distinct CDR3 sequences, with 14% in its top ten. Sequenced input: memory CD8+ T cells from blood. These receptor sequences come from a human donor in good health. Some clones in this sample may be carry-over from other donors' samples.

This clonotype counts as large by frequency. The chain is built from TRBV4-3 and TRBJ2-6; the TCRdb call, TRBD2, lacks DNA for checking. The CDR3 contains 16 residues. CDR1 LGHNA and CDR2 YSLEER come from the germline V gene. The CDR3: CASSQLEGTGANVLTF.

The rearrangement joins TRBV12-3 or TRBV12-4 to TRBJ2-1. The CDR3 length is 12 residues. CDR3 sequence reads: CASSLVAFEQFF.

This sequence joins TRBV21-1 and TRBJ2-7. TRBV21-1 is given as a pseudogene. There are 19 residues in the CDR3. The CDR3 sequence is CASSHKNPWRRTNSYEQYF.

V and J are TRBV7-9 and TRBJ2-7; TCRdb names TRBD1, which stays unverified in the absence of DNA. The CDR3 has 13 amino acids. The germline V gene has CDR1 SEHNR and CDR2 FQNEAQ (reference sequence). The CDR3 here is CASSSTGDYEQYF. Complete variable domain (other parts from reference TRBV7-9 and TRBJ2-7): DTGVSQNPRHKITKRGQNVTFRCDPISEHNRLYWYRQTLGQGPEFLTYFQNEAQLEKSRLLSDRFSAERPKGSFSTLEIQRTEQGDSAMYLCASSSTGDYEQYFGPGTRLTVT.

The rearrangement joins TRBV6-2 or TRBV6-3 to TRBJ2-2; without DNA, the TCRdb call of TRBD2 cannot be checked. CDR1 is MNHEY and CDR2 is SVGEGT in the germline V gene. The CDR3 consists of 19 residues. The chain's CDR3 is CASSYSPLGRVSYPGELFF.

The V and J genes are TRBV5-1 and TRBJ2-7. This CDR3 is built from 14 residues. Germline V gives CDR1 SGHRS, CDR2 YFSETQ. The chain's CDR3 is CASSLQDTSYEQYF.

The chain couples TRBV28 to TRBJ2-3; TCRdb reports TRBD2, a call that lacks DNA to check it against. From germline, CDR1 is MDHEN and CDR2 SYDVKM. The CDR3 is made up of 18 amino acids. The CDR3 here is CASSPTVREGGLTDTQYF.

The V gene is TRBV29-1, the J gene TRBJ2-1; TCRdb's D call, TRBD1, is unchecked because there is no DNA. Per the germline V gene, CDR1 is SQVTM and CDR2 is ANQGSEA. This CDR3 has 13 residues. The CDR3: CSVDGGAEGEQFF.

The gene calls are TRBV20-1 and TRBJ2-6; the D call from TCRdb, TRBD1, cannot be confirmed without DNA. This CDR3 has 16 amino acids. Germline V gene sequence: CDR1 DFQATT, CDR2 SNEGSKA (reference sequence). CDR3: CSAELGGPSGANVLTF.

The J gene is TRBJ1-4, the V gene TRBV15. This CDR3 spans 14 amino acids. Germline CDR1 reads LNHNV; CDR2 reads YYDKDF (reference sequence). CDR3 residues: CATSAGATNEKLFF.

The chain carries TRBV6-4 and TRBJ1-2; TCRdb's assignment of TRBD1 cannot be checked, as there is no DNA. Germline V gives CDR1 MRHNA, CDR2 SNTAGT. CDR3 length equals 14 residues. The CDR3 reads CASSEGQGADGYTF.

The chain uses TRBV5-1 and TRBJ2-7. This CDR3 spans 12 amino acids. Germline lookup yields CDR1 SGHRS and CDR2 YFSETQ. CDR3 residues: CASSLAPYEQYF.

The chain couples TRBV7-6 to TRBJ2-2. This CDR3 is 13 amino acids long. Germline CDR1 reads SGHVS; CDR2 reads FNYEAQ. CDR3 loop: CASSLGEDGELFF.